The rows below give T cell receptor beta chains drawn from one sample of a study of CD4 T cells in relation to SARS-CoV-2 and coronaviruses. Their antigens remain unidentified. Clones were read by immunoSEQ multiplex PCR, and TCRdb kept only the in-frame ones, dropping some. The table records some 30,000 clones, over 65% of them present only once. What was sequenced was CD4+ T cells from PBMCs, cultured in vitro. The origin of the receptors is a human donor in good health. CDR3s include the opening cysteine and the closing phenylalanine or tryptophan. Not all rows give a size; the values are once, few, many and, for expanded clones, a class.

V	J	size	CDR3
TRBV27	TRBJ2-3	-	CASSPLGGTGGLVGTDTQYF
TRBV30	TRBJ2-3	-	CAWSGGHPGGGDTQYF
TRBV9	TRBJ1-4	-	CASSVGPYTGAGNEKLFF
TRBV7-2	TRBJ2-3	-	CASSVGTVGTDTQYF
TRBV5-1	TRBJ2-5	-	CASSPWSGGTQYF
TRBV6-6	TRBJ2-2	few	CASSGDRTNTGELFF
TRBV5-4	TRBJ1-2	-	CASSLPANYGYTF
TRBV4-2	TRBJ2-1	-	CASSQDRLAANEQFF
TRBV3-1/TRBV3-2	TRBJ2-3	-	CASSPILSGYTDTQYF
TRBV30	TRBJ2-7	-	CAWSYTYEQYF
TRBV5-1	TRBJ2-5	-	CASSLGGARGQETQYF
TRBV5-1	TRBJ1-6	few	CASSLAQSDRAPLHF
TRBV24-1	TRBJ2-2	-	CATSDPGTAGELFF
TRBV20-1	TRBJ1-1	-	CSASWGGRYTEAFF
TRBV9	TRBJ2-5	-	CASSPGAVTSGQETQYF
TRBV3-1/TRBV3-2	TRBJ1-1	-	CASSQDLRGFREAFF
TRBV29-1	TRBJ1-2	-	CSVDGEGVNYGYTF
TRBV5-8	TRBJ1-5	-	CASSLHRGSNQPQHF
TRBV5-4	TRBJ2-5	few	CASSLSGGQETQYF
TRBV19	TRBJ2-7	-	CASTQTSGASYEQYF
TRBV4-3	TRBJ1-2	-	CASSQATGTGDYGYTF
TRBV5-1	TRBJ2-3	once	CASSPGTGSSTDTQYF
TRBV21-1	TRBJ1-2	-	CASSIGWRRGMYGGYTF
TRBV21-1	TRBJ2-6	-	CALRDRGSTGANVLTF
TRBV9	TRBJ2-1	-	CASSVLGEANEQFF